The entry below describes one T cell receptor (beta chain). Its specificity is not known. This sample was taken from a study of T cell responses to AZD1222 COVID-19 vaccine. Study observations and caveats: When two AZD1222 doses had been given, Spike-specific TCR breadth and depth rose.

Germline CDR1 SEHNR, CDR2 FQNEAQ (reference sequence). The length of the CDR3 is 12 residues. V was shortened by 5 bases and J by 8 bases, with 12 bases between the two germline ends. Produced via immunoSEQ multiplex PCR; TCRdb's table is partial and in-frame only. Of roughly 150,000 clones in the sample, about 89% were seen once. J is TRBJ1-1 and V is TRBV7-9; D perhaps matches TRBD1 (6 bases). The source is an adult who received the AZD1222 COVID-19 vaccine. The specimen was peripheral blood, collected 28 days after the second AZD1222 dose. In DNA, the CDR3 is TGTGCCAGCAGCCTCGGGACACTCGAAGCTTTCTTT. It codes for CASSLGTLEAFF. The complete variable domain, with remaining parts taken from reference TRBV7-9 and TRBJ1-1, reads DTGVSQNPRHKITKRGQNVTFRCDPISEHNRLYWYRQTLGQGPEFLTYFQNEAQLEKSRLLSDRFSAERPKGSFSTLEIQRTEQGDSAMYLCASSLGTLEAFFGQGTRLTVV.